The 21 T cell receptor beta chains in this list originate from one sample, sequenced in a study of cytomegalovirus exposure and HLA in healthy donors. The PCR made use of 60 Vbeta and 13 Jbeta primers. The table came from immunoSEQ multiplex PCR; TCRdb's copy has only in-frame clones and leaves some out. This table has 100,000 to 150,000 clones, roughly 80% appearing once. Input material: PBMCs. Receptor source: a man aged 30 to 39 in good health and CMV-seropositive.

The genes are TRBV6-5 and TRBJ1-2; D remains ambiguous. V shed 6 bases and J shed 6 bases, with 11 bases lying between them. The CDR3 has 12 amino acids. Germline CDR1 reads MNHEY; CDR2 reads SVGAGI. CDR3 in DNA: TGTGCCAGCAGCCACCCGGGGAATGGCTACACCTTC. This translates into CASSHPGNGYTF.

This chain connects TRBV4-2 to TRBJ1-5, with TRBD1 matching over 7 bases. The junction had 6 bases not matched to a gene; V was cut back by 0 bases and J by 7 bases. The CDR3 spans 15 residues. The germline CDR1 and CDR2 sequences are LGHNA and YNFKEQ. The CDR3 coding sequence is TGTGCCAGCAGCCAAGATTATGGGACAGTGCAGCCCCAGCATTTT. It yields the protein CASSQDYGTVQPQHF.

This sequence joins TRBV4-1 and TRBJ1-1; 9 positions match TRBD1. Germline CDR1 is MGHRA and CDR2 is YSYEKL. The CDR3 loop spans 15 amino acids. Unmatched junction bases numbered 11, after V lost 5 bases and J lost 7 bases. CDR3 region: CASSVQPGQGVEAFF. Here the CDR3 DNA reads TGCGCCAGCAGCGTTCAACCGGGACAGGGAGTTGAAGCTTTCTTT.

This chain uses TRBV19 with TRBJ1-1, with TRBD1 as a possible D gene (5 bases). CDR1 and CDR2 from the germline V gene are LNHDA and SQIVND (reference sequence). The CDR3 has 13 residues. V lost 5 bases and J 7 bases, leaving 14 bases between the germline ends. The CDR3 DNA sequence: TGTGCCAGTAGTTCCACCCCAGGGATTGAAGCTTTCTTT. Translating it yields CASSSTPGIEAFF.

The V call is TRBV4-1, the J call TRBJ2-5, with a weak D call TRBD2 (6 bases). The J call may be mistaken, given a closer DNA end match to TRBJ2-7. Germline lookup yields CDR1 MGHRA and CDR2 YSYEKL. This CDR3 region has 14 residues. DNA of the CDR3: TGCGCCAGCAGCCCCCGGGAGTTTACCTACGAGCAGTACTTC. This gives the protein CASSPREFTYEQYF.

The CDR3 DNA follows: TGCGCCAGCAGCCAAGTTGCAGGGTGGACGAACACTGAAGCTTTCTTT. It is translated as CASSQVAGWTNTEAFF. The V and J genes are TRBV4-1 and TRBJ1-1; a possible D gene is TRBD1 (5 bases). The CDR3 sequence is 16 residues long. Germline V gene sequence: CDR1 MGHRA, CDR2 YSYEKL. Trimming shortened V by 1 base and J by 1 base, and 13 bases separated the two germline ends.

This rearrangement joins TRBV18 to TRBJ1-4; TRBD1 matches at 9 bases. Trimming cost V 7 bases and J 5 bases; bases outside gene matches: 2. This CDR3 has 13 amino acids. Germline CDR1 is KGHSH and CDR2 is LQKENI. The CDR3, as DNA: TGTGCCAGCTGCACAGGGGGCAATGAAAAACTGTTTTTT. It specifies CASCTGGNEKLFF. The full variable domain, in which reference TRBV18 and TRBJ1-4 provide the parts outside the CDR3, is NAGVMQNPRHLVRRRGQEARLRCSPMKGHSHVYWYRQLPEEGLKFMVYLQKENIIDESGMPKERFSAEFPKEGPSILRIQQVVRGDSAAYFCASCTGGNEKLFFGSGTQLSVL.

This chain joins TRBV6-1 and TRBJ1-1; D is unresolved. Germline V gene sequence: CDR1 MNHNS, CDR2 SASEGT. The CDR3 is 14 amino acids. With 6 bases removed from V and 11 bases from J, the gap between germline ends came to 22 bases. The CDR3 protein is CASRTSDDPLRAFF. As DNA, the CDR3 is TGTGCCAGCAGAACCAGTGACGACCCGTTGCGGGCTTTCTTT.

The V call is TRBV5-6, the J call TRBJ1-6; D is possibly TRBD1 (5 bases). V shed 5 bases and J shed 7 bases, with 7 bases lying between them. CDR3 length: 12 amino acids. Germline V gene lookup returns CDR1 SGHDT and CDR2 YYEEEE. CDR3 DNA: TGTGCCAGCAGGGGGCTAAATTCACCCCTCCACTTT. It codes for CASRGLNSPLHF.

This sequence joins TRBV2 and TRBJ2-2; TRBD1 matches 8 bases. Germline V lookup: CDR1 SNHLY, CDR2 FYNNEI. The CDR3 covers 14 residues. Trimming cost V 6 bases and J 4 bases; bases outside gene matches: 4. As DNA, the CDR3 is TGTGCCAGCAGGGACAGGGAGTCCACCGGGGAGCTGTTTTTT. Translating it yields CASRDRESTGELFF. Filled out from reference TRBV2 and TRBJ2-2, the complete variable domain reads EPEVTQTPSHQVTQMGQEVILRCVPISNHLYFYWYRQILGQKVEFLVSFYNNEISEKSEIFDDQFSVERPDGSNFTLKIRSTKLEDSAMYFCASRDRESTGELFFGEGSRLTVL.

The V gene is TRBV19, the J gene TRBJ1-6, with 7 bases fitting TRBD1. Losses at the gene ends were 2 bases for V and 6 bases for J; bases not matched to a gene: 4. CDR3 length: 15 residues. Germline V lookup: CDR1 LNHDA, CDR2 SQIVND (reference sequence). CDR3 protein: CASSIWDSSNSPLHF. The CDR3 DNA reads as TGTGCCAGTAGTATATGGGACAGCTCTAATTCACCCCTCCACTTT.

The chain recombines TRBV6-1 with TRBJ2-7, with TRBD2 as a possible D gene (6 bases). The V and J ends lost 2 bases and 7 bases respectively, with 15 bases between them. The CDR3 spans 14 residues. The V gene's germline CDR1 is MNHNS and CDR2 SASEGT. The CDR3 nucleotides are TGTGCCAGCAGTGAAATCATGGGGGGTGAAGAGCAGTACTTC. Protein sequence: CASSEIMGGEEQYF.

The chain employs TRBV18 and TRBJ2-7; D unclear. V was pared by 5 bases and J by 3 bases, with 8 bases between. The CDR3 contains 12 residues. The germline V gene has CDR1 KGHSH and CDR2 LQKENI. The CDR3 bases are TGTGCCAGCTCATCCCCTAGCTACGAGCAGTACTTC. It specifies CASSSPSYEQYF. The complete variable domain, with remaining parts taken from reference TRBV18 and TRBJ2-7, reads NAGVMQNPRHLVRRRGQEARLRCSPMKGHSHVYWYRQLPEEGLKFMVYLQKENIIDESGMPKERFSAEFPKEGPSILRIQQVVRGDSAAYFCASSSPSYEQYFGPGTRLTVT.

This clone was seen only a few times. This chain connects TRBV6-5 to TRBJ1-2; D gene unclear. Trimming removed 5 bases from V and 4 bases from J, with 17 bases in between. The CDR3 totals 15 residues. Germline values: CDR1 MNHEY, CDR2 SVGAGI. In DNA, the CDR3 is TGTGCCAGCAGTCCGTCTGAGGGCGAGATCTATGGCTACACCTTC. As protein: CASSPSEGEIYGYTF.

This rearrangement joins TRBV6-5 to TRBJ2-2, with 8 bases aligning to TRBD1. Germline lookup yields CDR1 MNHEY and CDR2 SVGAGI. This CDR3 comprises 15 residues. The trim removed 5 bases at V and 7 bases at J, leaving 9 bases unmatched. CDR3 sequence (DNA): TGTGCCAGCAGTCTAATGGACAGGGAGGTCGGGGAGCTGTTTTTT. It yields the protein CASSLMDREVGELFF.

This rearrangement joins TRBV7-2 to TRBJ2-3; weak D call: TRBD2 (6 bases). The CDR3 contains 14 residues. CDR1 is SGHTA, CDR2 FQGNSA, per germline. V lost 8 bases and J lost 2, with 14 bases in between. The CDR3 protein is CASGRRATTDTQYF. The DNA of the CDR3 is TGTGCCAGCGGCCGGAGGGCCACCACAGATACGCAGTATTTT. The full variable domain, with the rest looked up from reference TRBV7-2 and TRBJ2-3, is GAGVSQSPSNKVTEKGKDVELRCDPISGHTALYWYRQSLGQGLEFLIYFQGNSAPDKSGLPSDRFSAERTGGSVSTLTIQRTQQEDSAVYLCASGRRATTDTQYFGPGTRLTVL.

The CDR3: CASSIFTGINYEQYF. The DNA for the CDR3 is TGTGCCAGTAGTATTTTCACAGGAATAAACTACGAGCAGTACTTC. The rearrangement uses TRBV19 and TRBJ2-7, with D tentatively TRBD1 (5 bases). The CDR3 extends over 15 amino acids. Germline CDR1 is LNHDA and CDR2 is SQIVND (reference sequence). V was cut by 3 bases and J by 3 bases, with 15 bases left in between.

The chain combines TRBV6-5 with TRBJ1-6; no firm D call. The V end was cut by 3 bases, the J end by 8 bases, with 14 bases between. The CDR3 spans 15 residues. Germline values: CDR1 MNHEY, CDR2 SVGAGI. The CDR3 is CASSYGPPYHSPLHF. In DNA form, the CDR3 reads TGTGCCAGCAGTTATGGCCCGCCTTATCATTCACCCCTCCACTTT.

V usage is TRBV13 and J usage is TRBJ1-1, with D uncertain. The CDR3 runs 12 residues. Germline V gene sequence: CDR1 PRHDT, CDR2 FYEKMQ (reference sequence). With 7 bases removed from V and 2 bases from J, the gap between germline ends came to 8 bases. CDR3 DNA: TGTGCCAGCAACACGGGAAACACTGAAGCTTTCTTT. It translates to CASNTGNTEAFF.

V and J are TRBV19 and TRBJ2-5; D is possibly TRBD1 (5 bases). The DNA end is a closer match to TRBJ2-7, so the J assignment may be wrong. This CDR3 is built from 12 residues. Looked up from germline, CDR1 is LNHDA and CDR2 is SQIVND (reference sequence). CDR3 in amino acids: CASGASSYEQYF. The CDR3 DNA sequence: TGTGCCAGTGGGGCGTCGTCCTACGAGCAGTACTTC.

This chain connects TRBV6-5 to TRBJ2-7; 7 bases agree with TRBD1. The CDR3 consists of 12 residues. Germline-derived CDR1 and CDR2 are MNHEY and SVGAGI. V shed 6 bases and J 3 bases; nucleotides not matched to a gene: 2. The CDR3 is CASRTGDYEQYF. Here the CDR3 DNA reads TGTGCCAGCAGAACAGGGGACTACGAGCAGTACTTC.